Below, 19 T cell receptor beta chains from the same sample are listed, as sequenced in a study of blood T cell repertoires in COVID-19. The assay was immunoSEQ multiplex PCR, and TCRdb's table has in-frame clones only and misses some. The sample holds roughly 700,000 clones, 90% seen once. Sequencing was done on a sample of peripheral blood. These receptors all come from a woman between 18 and 29 years old with acute or convalescent COVID-19.

This clone was recorded only once. The gene calls are TRBV11-2 and TRBJ1-5; possible D gene TRBD1, 6 bases. V lost 4 bases, J lost 7 bases, and 11 bases lay in between. Looked up from germline, CDR1 is SGHAT and CDR2 is FQNNGV. The CDR3 loop spans 13 amino acids. CDR3 residues: CASSSNREQPQHF. CDR3 nucleotides: TGTGCCAGCAGCTCGAACAGGGAACAGCCCCAGCATTTT.

V gene TRBV5-6 combines with J gene TRBJ1-4, with 8 bases aligning to TRBD1. The CDR3 length is 17 residues. V lost 0 bases and J lost 8; bases outside the gene matches: 12. The V gene's germline CDR1 is SGHDT and CDR2 YYEEEE. CDR3 nucleotide sequence: TGTGCCAGCAGCTTGGGGACTACCGGGACAGGAGGCGAAAAACTGTTTTTT. Encoded protein: CASSLGTTGTGGEKLFF.

The rearrangement links TRBV5-4 to TRBJ2-7, with 11 bases lining up with TRBD1. V shed 5 bases, J shed 7 bases, and the junction held 8 bases outside the gene matches. The CDR3 runs 14 residues. The germline V gene encodes CDR1 SGHNT and CDR2 YYREEE (reference sequence). In DNA form, the CDR3 reads TGTGCCAGCAGACTGGGACAGGGGGTGGGAGAGCAGTACTTC. Its translation: CASRLGQGVGEQYF.

This clone showed up just once. The CDR3 bases are TGTGCCAGCAGTACTCCGGGACAGGGGTTCCACGAAAAACTGTTTTTT. As protein: CASSTPGQGFHEKLFF. J is TRBJ1-4 and V is TRBV28, with 10 bases identical to TRBD1. CDR3 length: 16 amino acids. Unmatched junction bases numbered 11, after V lost 5 bases and J lost 8 bases. CDR1 MDHEN and CDR2 SYDVKM come from the germline V gene.

This chain connects TRBV29-1 to TRBJ2-1, with TRBD2 matching over 9 bases. CDR3 size: 16 residues. V trimming: 8 bases; J trimming: 3 bases; junction bases outside the gene matches: 14. Germline V gene sequence: CDR1 SQVTM, CDR2 ANQGSEA. CDR3 region: CSSNGLRGGIYNEQFF. CDR3 DNA sequence: TGCAGCTCGAACGGTTTGCGGGGGGGCATCTACAATGAGCAGTTCTTC.

This chain connects TRBV6-5 to TRBJ2-7; no reliable D call. V lost 6 bases to trimming and J lost 2 bases, with 17 bases between them. Germline V gene data show CDR1 as MNHEY and CDR2 as SVGAGI. The CDR3 contains 15 residues. CDR3 DNA sequence: TGTGCCAGCAGCCCGACGATAGCATCCCCCTACGAGCAGTACTTC. It yields the protein CASSPTIASPYEQYF.

This chain joins TRBV2 and TRBJ1-4; 7 bases align to TRBD1. The V gene end was trimmed by 2 bases and the J gene end by 2 bases; junction bases not matched to a gene: 2. The CDR3 is 15 residues long. The germline gives CDR1 SNHLY, CDR2 FYNNEI. The CDR3 bases are TGTGCCAGCAGTGAATGGACAGGTACTAATGAAAAACTGTTTTTT. This sequence encodes CASSEWTGTNEKLFF.

The rearrangement joins TRBV4-2 to TRBJ2-6, with D uncertain. Germline CDR1 reads LGHNA; CDR2 reads YNFKEQ. CDR3 length: 17 residues. Trimming removed 1 base at V and 5 bases at J, with 15 bases between. Here the CDR3 reads CASSQVSPGERANVLTF. DNA of the CDR3: TGTGCCAGCAGCCAAGTTTCTCCGGGTGAAAGGGCCAACGTCCTGACTTTC.

The chain combines TRBV27 with TRBJ1-4; 8 bases are shared with TRBD1. The CDR3 length is 16 residues. V was pared by 6 bases and J by 6 bases, with 12 bases of the junction left unmatched. Per the germline V gene, CDR1 is MNHEY and CDR2 is SMNVEV (reference sequence). CDR3 coding DNA: TGTGCCAGCAGCCTTTTCAGGGGGCGAATGGATGAAAAACTGTTTTTT. It yields the protein CASSLFRGRMDEKLFF.

The chain employs TRBV7-2 and TRBJ2-7; TRBD2 matches at 7 bases. This CDR3 is 14 amino acids long. The germline V gene encodes CDR1 SGHTA and CDR2 FQGNSA. V was pared by 1 base and J by 2 bases, with 2 bases of the junction left unmatched. The CDR3 DNA follows: TGTGCCAGCAGCTTAGAAGGACTAGCCTACGAGCAGTACTTC. It yields the protein CASSLEGLAYEQYF.

This rearrangement joins TRBV24-1 to TRBJ2-5, with 10 bases identical to TRBD1. Trimming removed 4 bases from V and 2 bases from J; junction bases left unmatched: 12. CDR1 and CDR2 (germline): KGHDR, SFDVKD. CDR3 length: 18 amino acids. The CDR3 DNA reads TGTGCCACCAGTGACCCGAACCAAGGGGACAGGGGACAAGAGACCCAGTACTTC. Its protein product is CATSDPNQGDRGQETQYF.

The chain uses TRBV27 and TRBJ2-3; TRBD2 matches at 8 bases. The CDR3 runs 16 residues. Germline CDR1 and CDR2: MNHEY and SMNVEV (reference sequence). With 2 bases clipped from V and 5 bases from J, the junction kept 9 bases outside the gene matches. CDR3 amino acids: CASSLTTERGKDTQYF. CDR3 coding DNA: TGTGCCAGCAGTTTAACTACCGAGCGGGGGAAAGATACGCAGTATTTT.

J is TRBJ2-2 and V is TRBV30, with D maybe TRBD2 (6 bases). The CDR3 is 15 amino acids. Trimming took 1 base from V and 2 from J, leaving 11 bases between them. The germline V gene encodes CDR1 GTSNPN and CDR2 SVGIG (reference sequence). The CDR3: CAWSAGDLNTGELFF. CDR3 nucleotides: TGTGCCTGGAGTGCCGGGGACTTAAACACCGGGGAGCTGTTTTTT.

The gene calls are TRBV6-4 and TRBJ2-1; 9 positions match TRBD1. Germline CDR1 and CDR2: MRHNA and SNTAGT. The CDR3 has 12 residues. After removal of 2 bases from V and 12 bases from J, the junction contained 2 bases not matched to a gene. This CDR3 is CASSDPTGGQFF. The CDR3 region has the DNA TGTGCCAGCAGTGACCCGACAGGGGGGCAGTTCTTC.

This chain links TRBV9 with TRBJ1-6, with D hard to call. CDR1 SGDLS and CDR2 YYNGEE come from the germline V gene. The CDR3 is 13 amino acids. Trimming took 4 bases from V and 6 from J, leaving 8 bases between them. Written as DNA, the CDR3 is TGTGCCAGCAGCCCCACTCTTAATTCACCCCTCCACTTT. It codes for CASSPTLNSPLHF.

This chain connects TRBV27 to TRBJ1-1; the D gene is possibly TRBD1 (5 bases). The CDR3 runs to 15 residues. Germline values: CDR1 MNHEY, CDR2 SMNVEV (reference sequence). The germline V and J ends were trimmed by 3 bases and 4 bases, with 15 bases remaining between them. The CDR3 nucleotides are TGTGCCAGCAGTTTGATCAGGGTGGCTGCCACTGAAGCTTTCTTT. This sequence encodes CASSLIRVAATEAFF.

The chain has TRBV6-6 and TRBJ1-1; 10 bases are a match to TRBD1. The trim removed 6 bases at V and 8 bases at J, leaving 12 bases unmatched. CDR1 is MNHNY and CDR2 is SVGAGI in the germline V gene (reference sequence). This CDR3 has 15 residues. The CDR3 DNA reads TGTGCCAGCAGAGCTCGACAGGGGGCGAATGGGGAAGCTTTCTTT. Protein sequence: CASRARQGANGEAFF.

The chain is built from TRBV6-6 and TRBJ2-6; 11 bases agree with TRBD1. V was clipped by 5 bases and J by 4 bases; unmatched bases: 10. This CDR3 has 18 amino acids. Germline CDR1 is MNHNY and CDR2 is SVGAGI (reference sequence). This CDR3 is CASSPRTGGAGGANVLTF. Written as DNA, the CDR3 is TGTGCCAGCAGTCCGCGGACAGGGGGCGCGGGGGGGGCCAACGTCCTGACTTTC.

The chain joins TRBV11-3 to TRBJ2-2, with D unclear. Germline V lookup: CDR1 SGHNT, CDR2 YENEEA. Trimming removed 6 bases at V and 0 bases at J, with 8 bases between. The CDR3 is made up of 14 amino acids. The CDR3 is CASRGDANTGELFF. The CDR3 DNA is TGTGCCAGCAGGGGCGACGCGAACACCGGGGAGCTGTTTTTT.